This T cell receptor beta chain was identified in a study of cytomegalovirus exposure and HLA in healthy donors. Points from the study as a whole: One later analysis, an examination of the 120 validation repertoires, found that first-cohort TCR clusters tended to co-occur in them. Despite most TCR sequences being rare, some public TCRs occurred in many donors. Both high specificity and high sensitivity reportedly marked the classifier's diagnosis of cytomegalovirus status. Confirmation was obtained in vitro that a few CMV-associated chains are specific for CMV antigens.

Comment on this clone: The antigen is not known.

The table came from immunoSEQ multiplex PCR; TCRdb's copy has only in-frame clones and leaves some out. The data contain 200,000 or so clones, 84% of them singletons. This receptor was obtained from a man between 18 and 35 years old in good health and CMV-seropositive. Material for sequencing was PBMCs.

CDR3 DNA: TGTGCCAGCAGCCCGACCGGGACAGGTCACACCGGGGAGCTGTTTTTT. Its translation is CASSPTGTGHTGELFF. The V gene is TRBV7-9, the J gene TRBJ2-2; 8 positions match TRBD1. Germline CDR1 is SEHNR and CDR2 is FQNEAQ (reference sequence). V was clipped by 5 bases and J by 3 bases; unmatched bases: 8. The length of the CDR3 is 16 residues.